Listed here are 25 T cell receptor beta chains from one sample, sequenced in a study of T cells in Graves' hyperthyroidism and ophthalmopathy. It was RNA transcripts that yielded the amplified TCR beta CDR3 regions. First-round RT-PCR targeting the TCR CDR3 was performed with the HTBI primer set. One entry per CDR3 protein results from TCRdb running MiXCR on the multiplex PCR reads. The table lists around 300,000 distinct CDR3 sequences, roughly 13% of them singletons. Sequenced: blood. The source is a woman in her thirties or forties with Graves' hyperthyroidism.

This clonotype has ten or more counts. The chain carries TRBV2 and TRBJ1-2; TRBD1 might be the D (5 bases). The germline V gene encodes CDR1 SNHLY and CDR2 FYNNEI. Deletions cut 3 bases from V and 7 bases from J, with 6 bases between. CDR3 size: 11 residues. For the CDR3, the DNA is TGTGCCAGCAGTGAGACAGTTGGCTACACCTTC. Residues: CASSETVGYTF.

At least ten counts were recorded for this clonotype. The gene calls are TRBV30 and TRBJ1-6, with TRBD1 matching over 9 bases. The germline CDR1 and CDR2 sequences are GTSNPN and SVGIG (reference sequence). Trimming cost V 5 bases and J 8 bases; bases outside gene matches: 1. CDR3 length equals 12 residues. The CDR3 region has the DNA TGTGCCTGGGGGGACAGGGATTCACCCCTCCACTTT. Amino acid sequence: CAWGDRDSPLHF.

Concerning this clonotype itself: The junction departs from the called germline gene at one end, perhaps through a read error. V is TRBV6-2 or TRBV6-3 and J is TRBJ2-7; D remains ambiguous. Germline values: CDR1 MNHEY, CDR2 SVGEGT. CDR3 length: 14 residues. In DNA, the CDR3 is TGTGCCAGCAGTTACTCGGCCCAATATTACGAGCAGCACTTC. Translation gives CASSYSAQYYEQHF.

This clonotype was counted at least ten times. The rearrangement joins TRBV24-1 to TRBJ2-5; TRBD2 aligns across 11 bases. The germline CDR1 and CDR2 sequences are KGHDR and SFDVKD. The CDR3 runs 15 residues. The trim removed 5 bases at V and 2 bases at J, leaving 3 bases unmatched. The CDR3 region is CATSASSGRQETQYF. In DNA form, the CDR3 reads TGTGCCACCAGTGCTTCTAGCGGGAGGCAAGAGACCCAGTACTTC.

This clonotype has a count of ten or more. The gene calls are TRBV28 and TRBJ1-1; the D gene is possibly TRBD1 (5 bases). This CDR3 has 12 amino acids. The germline V gene encodes CDR1 MDHEN and CDR2 SYDVKM. Trimming removed 4 bases at V and 9 bases at J, with 12 bases between. As DNA, the CDR3 is TGTGCCAGCAGTTACCTTCGGGACCAAGCTTTCTTT. Translated, it gives CASSYLRDQAFF.

This clonotype was seen ten or more times. V and J are TRBV7-6 and TRBJ1-1, with no clear D. The CDR3 runs to 13 residues. V was shortened by 5 bases and J by 5 bases, with 12 bases between the two germline ends. CDR1 is SGHVS, CDR2 FNYEAQ, per germline. CDR3 sequence: CASSKGSKTEAFF. Here the CDR3 DNA reads TGTGCCAGCAGCAAGGGATCAAAGACTGAAGCTTTCTTT.

This clonotype was counted ten times or more. The V gene is TRBV5-1, the J gene TRBJ2-7, with 10 bases lining up with TRBD1. J lost 4 bases, V lost 1 base, and 5 bases had no gene match. The germline V gene has CDR1 SGHRS and CDR2 YFSETQ. The CDR3 has 15 residues. The CDR3 region has the DNA TGCGCCAGCAGCTTGACCGGGACAGGGGAATACGAGCAGTACTTC. Translating it yields CASSLTGTGEYEQYF.

This clonotype has only a few counts. The V gene is TRBV7-9, the J gene TRBJ1-2, with TRBD1 as a possible D gene (6 bases). The CDR3 is 14 amino acids. Germline CDR1 and CDR2: SEHNR and FQNEAQ (reference sequence). Trimming pared 8 bases from V and 2 bases from J, leaving 15 bases between. Written as DNA, the CDR3 is TGTGCCAGCCGGGACTGGACAGACAACTATGGCTACACCTTC. It is translated as CASRDWTDNYGYTF. The variable domain in full, with the rest retrieved from reference TRBV7-9 and TRBJ1-2, is DTGVSQNPRHKITKRGQNVTFRCDPISEHNRLYWYRQTLGQGPEFLTYFQNEAQLEKSRLLSDRFSAERPKGSFSTLEIQRTEQGDSAMYLCASRDWTDNYGYTFGSGTRLTVV.

The rearrangement joins TRBV5-8 to TRBJ2-1, with 12 bases lining up with TRBD2. The CDR3 runs 15 residues. The junction had 7 bases not matched to a gene; V was cut back by 5 bases and J by 7 bases. Germline V gene lookup returns CDR1 SGHTS and CDR2 YDEGEE. The CDR3 bases are TGTGCCAGCAGTCCCGGGACTAGCGGGTGGAATGAGCAGTTCTTC. Protein: CASSPGTSGWNEQFF.

This clonotype appeared many times. The genes are TRBV3-1 and TRBJ1-1, with D hard to call. CDR3 length: 13 amino acids. The germline V and J ends were trimmed by 4 bases and 4 bases, with 10 bases remaining between them. Germline V gene sequence: CDR1 LGHDT, CDR2 YNNKEL (reference sequence). In nucleotides, the CDR3 is TGTGCCAGCAGCCTCGCAGTGGGCACTGAAGCTTTCTTT. It yields the protein CASSLAVGTEAFF.

This clonotype was detected only a few times. The rearrangement links TRBV27 to TRBJ2-3, with D possibly matching TRBD2 (10 bases). Trimming pared 9 bases from V and 9 bases from J, leaving 34 bases between. The CDR3 is 18 residues long. Germline CDR1 reads MNHEY; CDR2 reads SMNVEV (reference sequence). The CDR3 protein is CARWTGASSGSLRRTQYF. The CDR3 bases are TGTGCCAGGTGGACAGGGGCCTCTAGCGGGAGTCTCCGACGGACGCAGTATTTT.

This chain links TRBV7-2 with TRBJ2-7, with 7 bases fitting TRBD1. V gave up 0 bases and J gave up 1 base; unmatched junction bases: 3. From germline, CDR1 is SGHTA and CDR2 FQGNSA. The length of the CDR3 is 15 residues. CDR3 in amino acids: CASSLAQGESYEQYF. For the CDR3, the DNA is TGTGCCAGCAGCTTAGCCCAGGGGGAGTCCTACGAGCAGTACTTC.

This clonotype was picked up many times. The chain has TRBV3-1 and TRBJ2-7; no clear D gene. This CDR3 is 11 amino acids long. CDR1 is LGHDT and CDR2 is YNNKEL in the germline V gene (reference sequence). The CDR3 here is CATQGSYEQYF. CDR3 DNA sequence: TGTGCTACGCAAGGGTCCTACGAGCAGTACTTC.

This clonotype was seen at least ten times. This chain links TRBV12-3 or TRBV12-4 with TRBJ2-7; D not certain. The CDR3 length is 13 residues. V lost 4 bases, J lost 6 bases, and 13 bases lay in between. The CDR3 loop reads CASSSGVSVEQYF. CDR3 sequence (DNA): TGTGCCAGCAGTTCGGGCGTGTCGGTCGAGCAGTACTTC.

This clonotype was seen at least ten times. V gene TRBV20-1 combines with J gene TRBJ2-5, with TRBD1 as a possible D gene (6 bases). Germline values: CDR1 DFQATT, CDR2 SNEGSKA (reference sequence). The CDR3 is made up of 14 amino acids. Trimming took 3 bases from V and 4 from J, leaving 15 bases between them. This chain's CDR3 is CSARERTARETQYF. The CDR3 DNA sequence: TGCAGTGCTAGGGAAAGGACAGCAAGAGAGACCCAGTACTTC.

The chain uses TRBV24-1 and TRBJ2-3; a weak D match, TRBD2 (5 bases). CDR1 and CDR2 from the germline V gene are KGHDR and SFDVKD. The germline V and J ends were trimmed by 9 bases and 5 bases, with 20 bases remaining between them. The CDR3 runs to 15 residues. The CDR3 DNA sequence: TGTGCCACCTCTTCTCCTCAGCGGCCCATAGATACGCAGTATTTT. This sequence encodes CATSSPQRPIDTQYF.

This clonotype was seen repeatedly, ten times or more. This chain joins TRBV2 and TRBJ1-2; D not resolved. V shed 6 bases and J shed 5 bases, with 10 bases lying between them. The germline gives CDR1 SNHLY, CDR2 FYNNEI. This CDR3 contains 12 residues. The CDR3 sequence is CASRQATYGYTF. The CDR3 DNA sequence: TGTGCCAGCAGGCAGGCGACTTATGGCTACACCTTC.

This clonotype was counted many times. J is TRBJ2-3 and V is TRBV6-6, with TRBD2 matching over 14 bases. In germline, CDR1 is MNHNY, CDR2 SVGAGI (reference sequence). The CDR3 contains 17 residues. V lost 2 bases to trimming and J lost 6 bases; unmatched junction nucleotides: 7. The CDR3 nucleotides are TGTGCCAGCAGTTACAGGACTAGCGGGAGGTTTCCGGATACGCAGTATTTT. It is translated as CASSYRTSGRFPDTQYF.

This clonotype was seen repeatedly, ten times or more. This sequence joins TRBV30 and TRBJ2-2; 7 bases are shared with TRBD2. V shed 4 bases and J 5 bases; nucleotides not matched to a gene: 7. From germline, CDR1 is GTSNPN and CDR2 SVGIG (reference sequence). The CDR3 loop spans 14 amino acids. The CDR3 loop is CAWTGGSGTGELFF. The DNA for the CDR3 is TGTGCCTGGACTGGCGGGAGCGGTACCGGGGAGCTGTTTTTT.

The gene calls are TRBV9 and TRBJ1-2; 12 nucleotides line up with TRBD1. The V gene's germline CDR1 is SGDLS and CDR2 YYNGEE. J was trimmed by 6 bases and V by 2 bases; bases with no gene match: 2. The CDR3 is 14 amino acids. CDR3 DNA sequence: TGTGCCAGCAGCGTCGGGACAGGGGGCGATGGCTACACCTTC. Protein: CASSVGTGGDGYTF.

This clonotype has ten or more counts. The rearrangement links TRBV28 to TRBJ1-2; D uncertain. The CDR3 has 12 residues. Trimming took off 7 bases at V and 8 bases at J, with 14 bases between the two ends. From germline, CDR1 is MDHEN and CDR2 SYDVKM. In DNA form, the CDR3 reads TGTGCCAGCATACAGCTCGGTAGGGGCTACACCTTC. Its translation: CASIQLGRGYTF.

This clonotype was detected many times. The rearrangement uses TRBV3-1 and TRBJ1-1, with 7 bases identical to TRBD1. Germline V CDR1 and CDR2: LGHDT, YNNKEL (reference sequence). The CDR3 is 14 residues long. V trimming: 2 bases; J trimming: 5 bases; junction bases outside the gene matches: 5. CDR3 residues: CASSQRDSGTEAFF. The CDR3 DNA reads TGTGCCAGCAGCCAACGGGACAGTGGAACTGAAGCTTTCTTT.

A remark on this clonotype: This may stem from a read error, because a much larger clone lies one nucleotide away. The chain carries TRBV29-1 and TRBJ1-1; D unresolved. Germline values: CDR1 SQVTM, CDR2 ANQGSEA. The CDR3 totals 12 residues. As DNA, the CDR3 is TGCGGCGTTGGTGGACTGAATCCTGAAGCTTTCTTT. Translated, it gives CGVGGLNPEAFF.

At least ten counts were recorded for this clonotype. This rearrangement joins TRBV11-3 to TRBJ2-1; perhaps TRBD1 as D (5 bases). Per the germline V gene, CDR1 is SGHNT and CDR2 is YENEEA. There are 14 residues in the CDR3. Trimming removed 4 bases at V and 2 bases at J, with 9 bases between. The CDR3 nucleotides are TGTGCCAGCAGCTGGGGCGGCGCCTACAATGAGCAGTTCTTC. This translates into CASSWGGAYNEQFF.

Remarks on this clonotype: A read error may be the cause here, since a much bigger clone is one base away. This chain uses TRBV2 with TRBJ2-5; D gene unclear. The CDR3 has 11 residues. Germline V CDR1 and CDR2: SNHLY, FYNNEI. V lost 7 bases and J lost 7, with 10 bases in between. CDR3 sequence: CASTDRPTQYF. In DNA form, the CDR3 reads TGTGCCAGCACAGACCGGCCGACCCAGTACTTC. Full variable domain (rest looked up from reference TRBV2 and TRBJ2-5): EPEVTQTPSHQVTQMGQEVILRCVPISNHLYFYWYRQILGQKVEFLVSFYNNEISEKSEIFDDQFSVERPDGSNFTLKIRSTKLEDSAMYFCASTDRPTQYFGPGTRLLVL.